A single sample is the source of the 17 T cell receptor beta chains below, sequenced in a study of control samples from healthy donors and cancer patients. The repertoire was sequenced with immunoSEQ multiplex PCR; TCRdb's copy has only in-frame clones and lacks some. Of 75,000 to 95,000 clones listed, roughly 89% are singletons. Sequencing used PBMCs. The receptors here all came from a woman in her fifties or sixties with colorectal cancer.

The chain is built from TRBV4-1 and TRBJ1-3, with D uncertain. Trimming left V 2 bases short and J 1 base short, with 9 bases between. Germline V gives CDR1 MGHRA, CDR2 YSYEKL. The CDR3 totals 15 residues. CDR3 coding DNA: TGCGCCAGCAGCCAAATGACGGGATCTGGAAACACCATATATTTT. Its translation: CASSQMTGSGNTIYF.

This clone was detected only a few times. This sequence joins TRBV19 and TRBJ2-4, with 7 bases that match TRBD2. Germline values: CDR1 LNHDA, CDR2 SQIVND (reference sequence). J gave up 2 bases and V 0 bases, and 4 bases lay outside the gene matches. The CDR3 has 16 residues. In DNA form, the CDR3 reads TGTGCCAGTAGTATAGAAGGCGGGGGTTCCAAAAACATTCAGTACTTC. It translates to CASSIEGGGSKNIQYF.

This chain connects TRBV2 to TRBJ2-5; D is possibly TRBD1 (5 bases). The germline gives CDR1 SNHLY, CDR2 FYNNEI. The V gene lost 2 bases and the J gene lost 2 bases, with 6 bases spanning the gap. The CDR3 has 13 amino acids. The CDR3: CASSEYRQETQYF. The CDR3 DNA is TGTGCCAGCAGTGAATACAGGCAAGAGACCCAGTACTTC.

The chain joins TRBV3-1 (or the pseudogene TRBV3-2) to TRBJ2-1; no definite D call. From germline, CDR1 is LGHDT and CDR2 YNNKEL (reference sequence). The CDR3 consists of 14 residues. V dropped 4 bases and J dropped 7 bases, with 14 bases sitting between them. CDR3 sequence: CASSLPLSTNEQFF. The CDR3 bases are TGTGCCAGCAGCCTCCCTTTAAGCACGAATGAGCAGTTCTTC.

This chain uses TRBV7-2 with TRBJ1-3; D remains ambiguous. The CDR3 has 15 amino acids. V gave up 1 base and J gave up 0 bases, with 7 bases separating them. CDR1 is SGHTA and CDR2 is FQGNSA in the germline V gene. CDR3 in amino acids: CASSLDGSSGNTIYF. CDR3 DNA sequence: TGTGCCAGCAGCTTAGACGGAAGCTCTGGAAACACCATATATTTT.

J is TRBJ2-5 and V is TRBV7-9; perhaps TRBD2 as D (5 bases). The CDR3 is 14 amino acids. V was pared by 5 bases and J by 0 bases, with 10 bases between. Germline CDR1 is SEHNR and CDR2 is FQNEAQ (reference sequence). CDR3 sequence reads: CASSPWTDQETQYF. CDR3 nucleotides: TGTGCCAGCAGCCCCTGGACTGACCAAGAGACCCAGTACTTC.

This chain connects TRBV10-1 to TRBJ1-2; TRBD1 is a possible D gene (5 bases). Per the germline V gene, CDR1 is WNHNN and CDR2 is SYGVQD (reference sequence). V gave up 0 bases and J gave up 6 bases, with 11 bases separating them. The CDR3 runs to 14 residues. The chain's CDR3 is CASSESAGTHGYTF. The CDR3 DNA sequence: TGCGCCAGCAGTGAGTCGGCAGGGACCCATGGCTACACCTTC.

The chain couples TRBV30 to TRBJ2-7, with D possibly TRBD1 on 6 matching bases. V shed 3 bases and J shed 0 bases, with 12 bases lying between them. Germline loops: CDR1 GTSNPN, CDR2 SVGIG (reference sequence). The CDR3 contains 14 residues. The CDR3 reads CAWSRTASSYEQYV. DNA of the CDR3: TGTGCCTGGAGCCGGACAGCCAGCTCCTACGAGCAGTACGTC.

This chain links TRBV23-1 with TRBJ1-2, with unresolved D. TRBV23-1 is assigned to the ORF class and has an uncertain function. The CDR3 is 14 amino acids. V lost 0 bases and J lost 4, with 9 bases in between. In nucleotides, the CDR3 is TGCGCCAGCAGTCAATCGGGCTCTGGCTATGGCTACACCTTC. Translation gives CASSQSGSGYGYTF.

The V gene is TRBV5-8, the J gene TRBJ1-6, with a possible D match to TRBD1 (5 bases). V was pared by 4 bases and J by 10 bases, with 18 bases between. The CDR3 extends over 15 amino acids. CDR1 is SGHTS, CDR2 YDEGEE, per germline. CDR3 bases: TGTGCCAGCAGCCCACCGTGGGGGAACGAGTCACCCCTCCACTTT. Protein product: CASSPPWGNESPLHF.

The gene calls are TRBV24-1 and TRBJ2-7; D might be TRBD2 (6 bases). Trimming shortened V by 10 bases and J by 4 bases, and 10 bases separated the two germline ends. The CDR3 covers 11 residues. Germline V gene data show CDR1 as KGHDR and CDR2 as SFDVKD. The DNA of the CDR3 is TGTGCCACACCGGGGGAATACGAGCAGTACGTC. Protein: CATPGEYEQYV.

The chain employs TRBV3-1 (or the pseudogene TRBV3-2) and TRBJ2-2, with a tentative D call TRBD1 (6 bases). This CDR3 contains 17 residues. Germline assignment: CDR1 LGHDT and CDR2 YNNKEL (reference sequence). Deletions cut 3 bases from V and 4 bases from J, with 18 bases between. CDR3 DNA: TGTGCCAGCAGCCATCCCCGCTACAGGGTGGGCACCGGGGAGCTGTTTTTT. Its protein is CASSHPRYRVGTGELFF.

V gene TRBV2 combines with J gene TRBJ1-3, with TRBD1 as a possible D gene (6 bases). Germline CDR1 SNHLY, CDR2 FYNNEI. This CDR3 spans 14 amino acids. The V gene lost 4 bases and the J gene lost 3 bases, with 10 bases spanning the gap. The CDR3 nucleotides are TGTGCCAGCAGTGTTTCCAGGGGTGGAAACACCATATATTTT. Translated: CASSVSRGGNTIYF.

This rearrangement joins TRBV4-3 to TRBJ2-5, with a tentative D call TRBD1 (6 bases). Looked up from germline, CDR1 is LGHNA and CDR2 is YSLEER. CDR3 size: 14 residues. The V and J ends lost 1 base and 5 bases respectively, with 11 bases between them. As DNA, the CDR3 is TGCGCCAGCAGCCAAGCAGGGGTTGGCGAGACCCAGTACTTC. Protein product: CASSQAGVGETQYF.

The CDR3 DNA follows: TGCGCCAGCAGCCAGGGGTCGGGGTACGAGCAGTACGTC. Amino acid sequence: CASSQGSGYEQYV. The chain is built from TRBV5-1 and TRBJ2-7; D possibly corresponds to TRBD1 (6 bases). This CDR3 comprises 13 residues. Trimming took 4 bases from V and 4 from J, leaving 12 bases between them. Germline CDR1 reads SGHRS; CDR2 reads YFSETQ.

This clone has more than one count but fewer than ten. The chain combines TRBV4-2 with TRBJ1-5; D is uncertain. Germline CDR1 and CDR2: LGHNA and YNFKEQ. The CDR3 sequence is 15 residues long. V was pared by 1 base and J by 0 bases, with 7 bases between. The CDR3 here is CASSQGASSNQPQHF. CDR3 in DNA: TGTGCCAGCAGCCAAGGGGCATCTAGCAATCAGCCCCAGCATTTT.

V and J are TRBV4-3 and TRBJ1-3; TRBD1 agrees at 8 bases. The junction had 6 bases not matched to a gene; V was cut back by 4 bases and J by 4 bases. The CDR3 is made up of 15 amino acids. Germline values: CDR1 LGHNA, CDR2 YSLEER. The CDR3 spells CASSLGQGTGNTIYF. CDR3 coding DNA: TGCGCCAGCAGCCTTGGACAGGGTACGGGAAACACCATATATTTT.